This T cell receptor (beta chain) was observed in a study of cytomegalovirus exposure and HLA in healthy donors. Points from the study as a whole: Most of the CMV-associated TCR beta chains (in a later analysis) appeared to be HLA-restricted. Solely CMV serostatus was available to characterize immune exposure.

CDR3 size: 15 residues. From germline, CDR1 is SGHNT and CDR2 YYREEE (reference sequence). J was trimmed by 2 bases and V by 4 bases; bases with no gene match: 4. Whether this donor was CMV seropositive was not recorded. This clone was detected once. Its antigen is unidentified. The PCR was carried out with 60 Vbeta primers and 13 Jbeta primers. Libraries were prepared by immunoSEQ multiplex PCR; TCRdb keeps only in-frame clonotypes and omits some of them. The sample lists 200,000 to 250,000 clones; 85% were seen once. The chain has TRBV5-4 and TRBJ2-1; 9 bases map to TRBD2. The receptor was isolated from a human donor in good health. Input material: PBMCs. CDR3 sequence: CASSRSGRTYNEQFF. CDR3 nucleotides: TGTGCCAGCAGCCGAAGCGGGAGGACCTACAATGAGCAGTTCTTC.